The subject of this entry is one TCR beta chain. This sample was included in a study of T cell changes during pregnancy in multiple sclerosis. Clones were read by immunoSEQ multiplex PCR, and TCRdb kept only the in-frame ones, dropping some. The sample lists about 40,000 clones; around nine tenths were seen once. Germline V gene data show CDR1 as SGHRS and CDR2 as YFSETQ. The V end lost 3 bases, the J end lost 6 bases, and 27 bases lay between the germline ends. There are 18 residues in the CDR3. Material: CD4+ T cells from peripheral blood mononuclear cells, obtained before pregnancy. The gene calls are TRBV5-1 and TRBJ1-1; D might be TRBD1 (6 bases). This TCR derives from a female donor with multiple sclerosis, enrolled in a pregnancy study. CDR3 sequence (DNA): TGCGCCAGCAGCTCCGGATCCAACAGGGCGGCGGGTTTCGCTGAAGCTTTCTTT. Translating gives CASSSGSNRAAGFAEAFF. Complete variable domain (other parts from reference TRBV5-1 and TRBJ1-1): KAGVTQTPRYLIKTRGQQVTLSCSPISGHRSVSWYQQTPGQGLQFLFEYFSETQRNKGNFPGRFSGRQFSNSRSEMNVSTLELGDSALYLCASSSGSNRAAGFAEAFFGQGTRLTVV.